This T cell receptor beta chain is from a study of shared clonotypes between healthy human individuals. Study at large: Ranging from 18 to 49 in age, donors were a couple of women and a few men. Per-donor plates numbered three CD4 naive, three CD4 memory, two CD8 naive and one CD8 memory. Findings and caveats of the study: Relative to clonotypes present in all four donors, those not shared had lower generation probabilities.

As to this clone: Its target is unknown.

Each sample came from a Caucasian adult donor living in Nashville, Tennessee. Trimming took 0 bases from V and 8 from J; bases not matched to a gene: 7. The CDR3 length is 15 residues. Germline lookup yields CDR1 SGHRS and CDR2 YFSETQ. This table comes from immunoSEQ multiplex PCR, and its TCRdb copy is limited to in-frame clones, with some not included. The sample contains over a million clones, roughly 95% of which appear only once. This sequence originates from a man aged 30 to 39 in good health. Sequencing was carried out using naive CD4+ T cells sorted from blood. The subset here: CD45RA+ positively selected. V usage is TRBV5-1 and J usage is TRBJ2-1, with 8 positions matching TRBD2. The CDR3 loop is CASSLEREGRYEQFF. The CDR3 bases are TGCGCCAGCAGCTTGGAACGGGAGGGCCGGTATGAGCAGTTCTTC.